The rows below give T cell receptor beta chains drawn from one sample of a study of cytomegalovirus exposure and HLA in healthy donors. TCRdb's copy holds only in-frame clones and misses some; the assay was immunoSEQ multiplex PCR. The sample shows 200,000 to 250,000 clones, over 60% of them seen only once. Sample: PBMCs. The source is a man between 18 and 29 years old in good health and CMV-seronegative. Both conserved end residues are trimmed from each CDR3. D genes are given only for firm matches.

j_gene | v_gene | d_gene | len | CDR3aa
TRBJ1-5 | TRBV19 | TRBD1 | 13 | ASSTMDRGNQPQH
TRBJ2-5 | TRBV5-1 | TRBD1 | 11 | ASSYDRGGTQY
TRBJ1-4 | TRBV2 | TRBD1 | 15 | ASSEARQGATNEKLF
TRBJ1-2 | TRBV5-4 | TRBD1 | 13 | ASTLPGQETYGYT
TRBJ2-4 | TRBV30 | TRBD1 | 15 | AWSVRGTGTAKNIQY
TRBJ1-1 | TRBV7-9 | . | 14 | ASSPRSREENTEAF
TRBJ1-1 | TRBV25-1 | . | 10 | ASSAGNTEAF
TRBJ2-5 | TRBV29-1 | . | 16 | SVEFSTGRGYNQETQY
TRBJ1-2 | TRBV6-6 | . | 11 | ALYAPGSYGYT
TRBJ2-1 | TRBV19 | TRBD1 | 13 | ASSLSRQGRNEQF
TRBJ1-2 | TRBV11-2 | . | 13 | ASSLGQAKNYGYT
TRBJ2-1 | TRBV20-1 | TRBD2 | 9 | SAVSGGAQF
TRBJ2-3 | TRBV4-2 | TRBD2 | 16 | ASSQDERGYKITDTQY
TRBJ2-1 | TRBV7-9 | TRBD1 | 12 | ASSTGTGDVGQF
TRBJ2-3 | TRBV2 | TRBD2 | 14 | ASSASSGGATDTQY
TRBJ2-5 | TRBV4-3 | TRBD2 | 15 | ASSQGRVTSGQETRY
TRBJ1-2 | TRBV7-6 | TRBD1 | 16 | ASSLAPHRIGTAPGYT
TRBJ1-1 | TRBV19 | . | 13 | ASSYTGFVGTEAF
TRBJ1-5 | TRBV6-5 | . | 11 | ASSWGGNQPQH
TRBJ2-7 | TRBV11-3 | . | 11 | ASGVGGTYEQY